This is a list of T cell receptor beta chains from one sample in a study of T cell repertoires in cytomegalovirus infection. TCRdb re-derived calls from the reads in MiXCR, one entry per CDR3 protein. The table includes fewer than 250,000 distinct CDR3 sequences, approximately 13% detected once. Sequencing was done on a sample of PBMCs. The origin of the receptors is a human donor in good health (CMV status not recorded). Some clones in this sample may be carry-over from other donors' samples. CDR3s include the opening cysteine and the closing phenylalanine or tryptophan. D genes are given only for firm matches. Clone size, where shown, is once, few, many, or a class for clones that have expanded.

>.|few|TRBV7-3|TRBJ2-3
TGTGCCAGCAGCCCGGCGCGGACCACAGATACGCAGTATTTT
CASSPARTTDTQYF
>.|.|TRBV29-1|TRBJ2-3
TGCAGCGTTGAAAGAGGGCCCGGCACAGATACGCAGTATTTT
CSVERGPGTDTQYF
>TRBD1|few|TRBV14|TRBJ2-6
TGTGCCAGCAGCCAAGACAGGACAGGGATCGAGCCTGGGGCCAACGTCCTGACTTTC
CASSQDRTGIEPGANVLTF
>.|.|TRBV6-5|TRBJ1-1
TGTGCCAGCAGTTACTCACAGGGATTAATGAACACTGAAGCTTTCTTT
CASSYSQGLMNTEAFF
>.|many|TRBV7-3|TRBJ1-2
TGTGCCAGCAGTCCGGGCAGGTCTAACTATGGCTACACCTTC
CASSPGRSNYGYTF
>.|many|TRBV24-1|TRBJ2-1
TGTGCCACCAGTGACCAACAGGGACTTCCCAATGAGCAGTTCTTC
CATSDQQGLPNEQFF
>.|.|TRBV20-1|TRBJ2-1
TGCAGTGCTAGCGATGGGGGGTACAATGAGCAGTTCTTC
CSASDGGYNEQFF
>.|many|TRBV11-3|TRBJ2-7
TGTGCCAGCAGCTCCCCCCCCGGGATCGTCTACGAGCAGTACTTC
CASSSPPGIVYEQYF
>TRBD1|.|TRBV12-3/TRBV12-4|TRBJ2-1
TGTGCCAGCAGTTCGTCGGACAGGGGAGGTCCGTTCTTC
CASSSSDRGGPFF
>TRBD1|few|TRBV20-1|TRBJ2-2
TGCAGTGCTGAGGACAGGGTAAAAGCGGGGGAGCTGTTTTTT
CSAEDRVKAGELFF
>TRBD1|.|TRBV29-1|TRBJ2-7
TGCAGCGTTTCACAGGGGATCACCTACGAGCAGTACTTC
CSVSQGITYEQYF